This is a list of T cell receptor beta chains from one sample in a study of T-cell memory formation after mild COVID-19. One entry per CDR3 protein results from TCRdb running MiXCR on the 5' RACE reads. The data contain about 60,000 distinct CDR3 sequences, roughly an eighth of them singletons. The sample was PBMCs or a T cell subset sorted from them (not recorded which). Every receptor here comes from a man aged 18 to 30 who had mild COVID-19 (a few samples of this study predate the infection). Cell type and time point are not known. Both conserved end residues are trimmed from each CDR3. Fields, in order: D gene, J gene, V gene, CDR3 protein. A D gene is named only where the DNA matches it firmly.

TRBD2,TRBJ2-1,TRBV20-1,SARDRLAGGKEQF
NA,TRBJ2-1,TRBV19,ASSDIGGYNEQF
TRBD2,TRBJ2-5,TRBV6-6,ASHRRASGGARQETQY
NA,TRBJ2-7,TRBV4-3,ASSQDSSGAYEQY
NA,TRBJ1-6,TRBV7-2,ASSLNRAGDGSPLH
TRBD2,TRBJ2-1,TRBV5-1,ASSDTLAGGRLNEQF
NA,TRBJ2-1,TRBV5-4,ASSLAPAAPEGEQF
TRBD1,TRBJ1-3,TRBV3-1,ASSPGQGNTIY
TRBD1,TRBJ2-1,TRBV6-2/TRBV6-3,ASRQGDNEQF
NA,TRBJ1-1,TRBV28,ASRAPWNTEAF
NA,TRBJ1-2,TRBV12-3/TRBV12-4,ASSSWKGLGYT
NA,TRBJ2-1,TRBV7-3,ASSQMGYNEQF
NA,TRBJ1-4,TRBV6-6,ASSNIQGGDEKLF
NA,TRBJ1-4,TRBV13,ASSETRDGGKKLF
NA,TRBJ1-2,TRBV5-1,ASSLDGQSTLPT
TRBD1,TRBJ2-5,TRBV9,ASSVGRGPETQY
NA,TRBJ2-5,TRBV20-1,SARAGQETQY
NA,TRBJ2-1,TRBV2,ASSPRSGDWNEQF
NA,TRBJ2-5,TRBV20-1,SAQFRGGQETQY
TRBD1,TRBJ1-5,TRBV27,ASRKVTGQGINQPQH
TRBD1,TRBJ2-3,TRBV9,ASSGGQVTDTQY
TRBD1,TRBJ2-3,TRBV9,ASRRGQVSTDTQY
TRBD1,TRBJ1-1,TRBV5-1,ASSLRGQSEAF
TRBD2,TRBJ2-6,TRBV27,ATTRGGGSGANVLT
NA,TRBJ1-1,TRBV7-9,ASSVTGRTEAF
NA,TRBJ1-2,TRBV7-8,ASSAVGGNYGYT
NA,TRBJ1-5,TRBV12-2,ASRLNMEPQH
TRBD1,TRBJ1-6,TRBV10-3,AISEPGQGNSPLH
TRBD2,TRBJ2-1,TRBV5-1,ASNLLAGFEQF
TRBD2,TRBJ2-7,TRBV11-2,ASGLAGGRSDYYEQY
TRBD1,TRBJ2-5,TRBV4-3,ASSQTGSSGETQY
NA,TRBJ2-3,TRBV7-9,ASSRAGARDTQY
TRBD1,TRBJ2-7,TRBV7-6,ASSLGLGTGTYEQY
TRBD2,TRBJ2-3,TRBV7-2,ASSYPGLAETTDTQY
TRBD2,TRBJ2-2,TRBV5-1,ASSLQAGGPGELF
TRBD1,TRBJ2-2,TRBV20-1,SAATGYTGELF
NA,TRBJ2-6,TRBV12-3/TRBV12-4,ASSLSSSGANVLT
NA,TRBJ1-2,TRBV9,ASSVYYNYGYT
TRBD2,TRBJ2-3,TRBV6-2/TRBV6-3,ASSPQRGARAGDTQY
NA,TRBJ2-2,TRBV18,ASSAQGNTGELF
NA,TRBJ2-3,TRBV7-3,ASSLAYTDTQY
NA,TRBJ2-5,TRBV20-1,SASRGIGETQY
TRBD2,TRBJ2-5,TRBV4-1,ASSLGPTSGQETQY
NA,TRBJ2-5,TRBV6-2/TRBV6-3,ASSSAEETQY
TRBD2,TRBJ2-2,TRBV18,ASSRLAGQNTGELF